This T cell receptor beta chain derives from a study of blood T cell repertoires in COVID-19. Recruitment covered roughly 22 US areas and drew participants whose ages spanned 18 to 89 years. Each participant's cohort was designated according to participant-reported clinical history. Recovered Cohort 3 donors showed two negative PCRs, clearance, or symptom resolution. Per the study methods: Quantification of nucleated cells was approximated via reference gene primer amplification. Repertoires were generated with immunoSEQ multiplex PCR, while TCRdb's copy carries only in-frame clones and drops some. The DNA gave D and trimming, while V, J and clone size come from that table. Among a few hundred thousand clones, approximately 89% were seen once, and the ten largest hold 1% to 1.5%. The sample comprised PBMCs or T cells enriched from blood (not recorded which). This TCR derives from a young man who had recovered from COVID-19.

For the CDR3, the DNA is TGTGCCAGCAGTTACTCGACAGGGGGCATCTATGGCTACACCTTC. Protein sequence: CASSYSTGGIYGYTF. This sequence joins TRBV6-2 or TRBV6-3 and TRBJ1-2; 10 bases fit TRBD1. The CDR3 totals 15 residues. The ends lost 0 bases at V and 4 bases at J; junction bases unmatched: 2. Germline CDR1 and CDR2: MNHEY and SVGEGT.